The 26 T cell receptor beta chains in this list originate from one sample, sequenced in a study of cytomegalovirus exposure and HLA in healthy donors. The repertoire was sequenced with immunoSEQ multiplex PCR; TCRdb's copy has only in-frame clones and lacks some. The profile covers around 350,000 clones, with roughly 89% appearing a single time and under 0.9% taken by the ten largest. The sequencing sample was made of PBMCs. The receptor source for this set is a woman under 30 in good health and CMV-seronegative.

This clone is a singleton in its sample. This chain connects TRBV5-1 to TRBJ2-3; unclear D gene. Germline V CDR1 and CDR2: SGHRS, YFSETQ. V dropped 1 base and J dropped 4 bases, with 13 bases sitting between them. The CDR3 sequence is 15 residues long. The CDR3 protein is CASSLITNTPDTQYF. CDR3 DNA sequence: TGCGCCAGCAGCTTGATTACCAACACCCCAGATACGCAGTATTTT.

The CDR3 reads CASSFHNRVASLGGYTF. The DNA of the CDR3 is TGTGCCAGCAGTTTCCACAACAGGGTGGCGTCCCTGGGGGGCTACACCTTC. This chain uses TRBV28 with TRBJ1-2; weak D call: TRBD1 (6 bases). CDR1 MDHEN and CDR2 SYDVKM come from the germline V gene. The CDR3 consists of 17 residues. The ends were cut back, 3 bases at V and 8 bases at J, with 25 bases in the middle.

Here the CDR3 DNA reads TGTGCCAGCAGTCCCATAGAGGGCGGGAGGCTGTCTGAGCAGTTCTTC. The encoded protein is CASSPIEGGRLSEQFF. The chain carries TRBV28 and TRBJ2-1; the match to TRBD2 covers 8 bases. The ends lost 5 bases at V and 9 bases at J; junction bases unmatched: 15. Germline V CDR1 and CDR2: MDHEN, SYDVKM. This CDR3 is 16 amino acids long.

This chain links TRBV6-5 with TRBJ2-7, with a tentative D call TRBD2 (5 bases). Trimming shortened V by 4 bases and J by 4 bases, and 17 bases separated the two germline ends. The V gene's germline CDR1 is MNHEY and CDR2 SVGAGI. The CDR3 is 15 residues long. As DNA, the CDR3 is TGTGCCAGCAGTTTGTCGACGGGGTCTAGGTACGAGCAGTACTTC. Translation: CASSLSTGSRYEQYF.

The chain carries TRBV6-5 and TRBJ1-6; D remains ambiguous. Trimming cost V 4 bases and J 8 bases, with 15 bases left between them. Germline values: CDR1 MNHEY, CDR2 SVGAGI. The CDR3 extends over 15 amino acids. CDR3 sequence reads: CASSSPGEEDSPLHF. Written as DNA, the CDR3 is TGTGCCAGCAGTTCCCCGGGTGAGGAAGATTCACCCCTCCACTTT.

V and J are TRBV7-9 and TRBJ1-2; D not resolved. The CDR3 is made up of 15 amino acids. Germline CDR1 is SEHNR and CDR2 is FQNEAQ (reference sequence). Between the trimmed V and J ends, which lost 0 bases and 4 bases, there was a span of 12 bases. CDR3 region: CASSLAREPPYGYTF. The CDR3 region has the DNA TGTGCCAGCAGCTTAGCACGGGAGCCTCCCTATGGCTACACCTTC.

The chain carries TRBV2 and TRBJ2-7; D is possibly TRBD2 (7 bases). V gave up 2 bases and J gave up 0 bases, with 11 bases separating them. Germline V gives CDR1 SNHLY, CDR2 FYNNEI. The CDR3 sequence is 15 residues long. CDR3 amino acids: CASSEQGGGSYEQYF. CDR3 sequence (DNA): TGTGCCAGCAGTGAACAGGGAGGGGGCTCCTACGAGCAGTACTTC.

The chain is built from TRBV27 and TRBJ1-1; TRBD1 is a possible D gene (6 bases). With 1 base removed from V and 4 bases from J, the gap between germline ends came to 10 bases. Germline CDR1 is MNHEY and CDR2 is SMNVEV (reference sequence). The CDR3 is 14 amino acids. CDR3 region: CASSLLGGRTEAFF. CDR3 DNA: TGTGCCAGCAGTTTATTGGGGGGGCGCACTGAAGCTTTCTTT.

CDR3 loop: CASSFGDSYEQYF. For the CDR3, the DNA is TGTGCCAGCAGCTTTGGAGATTCCTACGAGCAGTACTTC. The chain links TRBV5-6 to TRBJ2-7, with D unclear. The CDR3 runs to 13 residues. With 2 bases removed from V and 1 base from J, the gap between germline ends came to 7 bases. Germline V gene data show CDR1 as SGHDT and CDR2 as YYEEEE.

The rearrangement joins TRBV5-6 to TRBJ2-1, with D unresolved. The ends were cut back, 2 bases at V and 3 bases at J, with 6 bases in the middle. The V gene's germline CDR1 is SGHDT and CDR2 YYEEEE. The CDR3 covers 13 residues. DNA for the CDR3: TGTGCCAGCAGCTTACGACTCTACAATGAGCAGTTCTTC. Protein: CASSLRLYNEQFF.

This clone has a single count. The chain joins TRBV28 to TRBJ2-7, with 10 bases identical to TRBD2. The CDR3 runs to 14 residues. After removal of 5 bases from V and 5 bases from J, the junction contained 6 bases not matched to a gene. Germline V lookup: CDR1 MDHEN, CDR2 SYDVKM. This CDR3 reads CASSPSGGAHEQYF. CDR3 coding DNA: TGTGCCAGCAGTCCCAGCGGGGGGGCCCACGAGCAGTACTTC.

The genes are TRBV5-1 and TRBJ1-2; TRBD1 matches 9 bases. J lost 5 bases, V lost 4 bases, and 9 bases had no gene match. The CDR3 sequence is 15 residues long. From germline, CDR1 is SGHRS and CDR2 YFSETQ. The CDR3 DNA is TGCGCCAGCAGCCCGGACAGGGGCCCCCTATATGGCTACACCTTC. Translation gives CASSPDRGPLYGYTF.

This clone was observed a few times. V usage is TRBV7-8 and J usage is TRBJ1-1; D is unclear. Germline CDR1 SGHVS, CDR2 FQNEAQ. Deletions cut 8 bases from V and 4 bases from J, with 8 bases between. The CDR3 is 11 amino acids. The CDR3 bases are TGTGCCAGCGCCCGGGGCACTGAAGCTTTCTTT. Its translation: CASARGTEAFF.

The chain has TRBV28 and TRBJ1-1, with 9 nucleotides matching TRBD1. With V trimmed by 6 bases and J by 5 bases, 10 bases remained unmatched. There are 15 residues in the CDR3. The germline V gene encodes CDR1 MDHEN and CDR2 SYDVKM. The CDR3, as DNA: TGTGCCAGCAGACCTACAGGGGGCGGAACGACTGAAGCTTTCTTT. This sequence encodes CASRPTGGGTTEAFF.

The V gene is TRBV4-1, the J gene TRBJ2-1; 8 positions agree with TRBD2. The CDR3 extends over 17 amino acids. Trimming removed 0 bases from V and 2 bases from J; junction bases left unmatched: 6. Germline V gives CDR1 MGHRA, CDR2 YSYEKL. This chain's CDR3 is CASSQEEAGAPYNEQFF. CDR3 coding DNA: TGCGCCAGCAGCCAAGAAGAAGCGGGGGCCCCCTACAATGAGCAGTTCTTC.

The rearrangement uses TRBV4-2 and TRBJ2-1; 7 bases fit TRBD2. CDR3 size: 16 residues. From germline, CDR1 is LGHNA and CDR2 YNFKEQ. Trimming removed 1 base from V and 4 bases from J; junction bases left unmatched: 7. Written as DNA, the CDR3 is TGTGCCAGCAGCCAAGGGGGAGGGACGGTATACAATGAGCAGTTCTTC. It specifies CASSQGGGTVYNEQFF.

This sequence joins TRBV2 and TRBJ2-5, with D possibly being TRBD1 (5 bases). This CDR3 spans 15 amino acids. Trimming removed 0 bases from V and 4 bases from J, with 12 bases in between. The germline CDR1 and CDR2 sequences are SNHLY and FYNNEI. Here the CDR3 reads CASSEAGQGGETQYF. The DNA for the CDR3 is TGTGCCAGCAGTGAAGCGGGGCAGGGCGGAGAGACCCAGTACTTC.

The chain couples TRBV28 to TRBJ1-1; possible D gene TRBD1, 5 bases. The CDR3 is 16 amino acids. V was trimmed by 7 bases and J by 1 base, leaving 19 bases between them. Germline V gene data show CDR1 as MDHEN and CDR2 as SYDVKM. The CDR3 DNA follows: TGTGCCAGCACCTTAGGGACTTCTAATCGGAACACTGAAGCTTTCTTT. Protein sequence: CASTLGTSNRNTEAFF.

This rearrangement joins TRBV25-1 to TRBJ2-1; D may be TRBD1 (5 bases). Trimming removed 1 base from V and 3 bases from J, with 7 bases in between. Germline CDR1 MGHDK, CDR2 SYGVNS. The CDR3 extends over 14 amino acids. The CDR3 region has the DNA TGTGCCAGCAGTGAATGGGGCGGCTACAATGAGCAGTTCTTC. Encoded protein: CASSEWGGYNEQFF.

The V gene is TRBV25-1, the J gene TRBJ2-1, with 9 nucleotides matching TRBD2. Germline values: CDR1 MGHDK, CDR2 SYGVNS. V lost 1 base, J lost 7 bases, and 8 bases stayed unmatched. The CDR3 consists of 16 residues. The CDR3 nucleotides are TGTGCCAGCAGTGAATTTGGCGGGAGGGCCGGAAATGAGCAGTTCTTC. The encoded protein is CASSEFGGRAGNEQFF. The entire variable domain, with the rest obtained from reference TRBV25-1 and TRBJ2-1, is as follows: EADIYQTPRYLVIGTGKKITLECSQTMGHDKMYWYQQDPGMELHLIHYSYGVNSTEKGDLSSESTVSRIRTEHFPLTLESARPSHTSQYLCASSEFGGRAGNEQFFGPGTRLTVL.

This chain connects TRBV4-1 to TRBJ2-7, with TRBD1 matching over 9 bases. Germline CDR1 reads MGHRA; CDR2 reads YSYEKL. This CDR3 is built from 16 residues. V lost 0 bases and J lost 0; bases outside the gene matches: 3. The CDR3 coding sequence is TGCGCCAGCAGCCAAGATAGGGACAGGGCCTCCTACGAGCAGTACTTC. Protein: CASSQDRDRASYEQYF.

DNA of the CDR3: TGTGCCAGCAGTACATGGGAAGGGCAGGGGGTGTACGAGCAGTACTTC. This encodes CASSTWEGQGVYEQYF. The chain links TRBV2 to TRBJ2-7, with 7 bases aligning to TRBD1. This CDR3 has 16 amino acids. Trimming removed 5 bases from V and 4 bases from J; junction bases left unmatched: 14. Germline V gives CDR1 SNHLY, CDR2 FYNNEI. The full variable domain, completed using reference TRBV2 and TRBJ2-7, is EPEVTQTPSHQVTQMGQEVILRCVPISNHLYFYWYRQILGQKVEFLVSFYNNEISEKSEIFDDQFSVERPDGSNFTLKIRSTKLEDSAMYFCASSTWEGQGVYEQYFGPGTRLTVT.

The chain has TRBV7-9 and TRBJ1-2; D possibly corresponds to TRBD1 (6 bases). The germline V gene encodes CDR1 SEHNR and CDR2 FQNEAQ (reference sequence). V was clipped by 3 bases and J by 5 bases, with 13 bases between them. The CDR3 has 14 residues. CDR3 residues: CASSLRLQGYGYTF. The DNA for the CDR3 is TGTGCCAGCAGCTTGCGACTACAGGGATATGGCTACACCTTC.

As to this clone: Other DNA sequences in this sample translate to the same CDR3. The chain employs TRBV27 and TRBJ2-7; D may be TRBD1 (6 bases). V was clipped by 2 bases and J by 2 bases, with 7 bases between them. Per germline, CDR1 MNHEY and CDR2 SMNVEV (reference sequence). The CDR3 spans 13 residues. CDR3: CASSLPGAYEQYF. The CDR3 nucleotides are TGTGCCAGCAGTTTACCAGGGGCCTACGAGCAGTACTTC.

The chain recombines TRBV9 with TRBJ1-4; the match to TRBD1 covers 7 bases. The CDR3 loop spans 15 amino acids. Unmatched junction bases numbered 5, after V lost 0 bases and J lost 6 bases. CDR1 and CDR2 from the germline V gene are SGDLS and YYNGEE. CDR3: CASSVDGTEDEKLFF. CDR3 DNA: TGTGCCAGCAGCGTAGATGGGACAGAAGATGAAAAACTGTTTTTT.

Note on this clone: Other DNA variants within this sample encode the same CDR3. The chain couples TRBV27 to TRBJ2-1; D is perhaps TRBD1 (5 bases). The CDR3 contains 13 residues. Per the germline V gene, CDR1 is MNHEY and CDR2 is SMNVEV (reference sequence). V was pared by 0 bases and J by 5 bases, with 5 bases between. CDR3 residues: CASSLSGDNEQFF. The CDR3 nucleotides read TGTGCCAGCAGTTTATCAGGGGACAATGAGCAGTTCTTC.